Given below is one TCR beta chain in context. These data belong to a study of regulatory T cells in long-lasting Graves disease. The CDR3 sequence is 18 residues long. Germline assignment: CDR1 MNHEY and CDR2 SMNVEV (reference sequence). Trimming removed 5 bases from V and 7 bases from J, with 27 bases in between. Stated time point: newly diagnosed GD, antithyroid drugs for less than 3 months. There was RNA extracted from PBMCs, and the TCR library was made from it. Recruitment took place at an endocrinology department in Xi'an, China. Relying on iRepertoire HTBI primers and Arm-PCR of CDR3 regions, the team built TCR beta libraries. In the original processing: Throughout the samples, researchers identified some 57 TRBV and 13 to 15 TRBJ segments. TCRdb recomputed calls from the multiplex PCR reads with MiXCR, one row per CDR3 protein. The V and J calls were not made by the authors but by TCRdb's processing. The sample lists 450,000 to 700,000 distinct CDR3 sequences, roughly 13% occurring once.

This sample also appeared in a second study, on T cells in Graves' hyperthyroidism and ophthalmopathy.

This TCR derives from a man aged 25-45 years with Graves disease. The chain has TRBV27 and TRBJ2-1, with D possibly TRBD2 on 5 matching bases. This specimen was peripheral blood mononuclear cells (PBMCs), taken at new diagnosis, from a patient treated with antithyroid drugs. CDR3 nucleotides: TGTGCCAGCAGTCCACGCTCTTATAGCGAATCTCACCGGAATGAGCAGTTCTTC. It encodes CASSPRSYSESHRNEQFF.